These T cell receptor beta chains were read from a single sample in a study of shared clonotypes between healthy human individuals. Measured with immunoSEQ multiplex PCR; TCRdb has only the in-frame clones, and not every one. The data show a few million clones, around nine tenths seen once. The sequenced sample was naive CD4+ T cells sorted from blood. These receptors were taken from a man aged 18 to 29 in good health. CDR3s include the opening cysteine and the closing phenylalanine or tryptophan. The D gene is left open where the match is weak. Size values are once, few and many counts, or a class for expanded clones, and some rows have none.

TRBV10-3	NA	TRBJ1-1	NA	CAINAGGDVRRAFF	TGTGCCATCAACGCGGGGGGCGATGTCCGTCGGGCTTTCTTT
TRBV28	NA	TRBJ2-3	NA	CASNHDFGFDTQYF	TGTGCCAGCAACCACGATTTCGGGTTCGATACGCAGTATTTT
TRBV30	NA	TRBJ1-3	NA	CAWSVLPPGDTGNTIYF	TGTGCCTGGAGTGTACTTCCGCCAGGGGATACTGGAAACACCATATATTTT
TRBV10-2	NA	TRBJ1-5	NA	CASSEMNSRGGSNQPQHF	TGCGCCAGCAGTGAGATGAACTCCCGCGGGGGAAGCAATCAGCCCCAGCATTTT
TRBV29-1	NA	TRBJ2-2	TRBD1	CSVVGTGGTGELFF	TGCAGCGTCGTCGGGACAGGGGGCACCGGGGAGCTGTTTTTT
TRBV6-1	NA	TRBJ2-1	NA	CASSESSPGQFF	TGTGCCAGCAGTGAAAGTTCCCCGGGGCAGTTCTTC
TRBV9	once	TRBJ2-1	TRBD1	CASSVATGTGSSYNEQFF	TGTGCCAGCAGCGTAGCTACCGGGACAGGGAGCTCCTACAATGAGCAGTTCTTC
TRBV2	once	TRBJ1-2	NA	CASSESAGIYGYTF	TGTGCCAGCAGTGAAAGCGCAGGGATATATGGCTACACCTTC
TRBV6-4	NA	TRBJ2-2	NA	CASSLGTGNTGELFF	TGTGCCAGCAGCTTGGGGACGGGAAACACCGGGGAGCTGTTTTTT
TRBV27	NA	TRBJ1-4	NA	CASRAGTANEKLFF	TGTGCCAGCCGCGCCGGGACGGCGAATGAAAAACTGTTTTTT
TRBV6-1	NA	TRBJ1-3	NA	CASSEGSSGNTIYF	TGTGCCAGCAGCGAAGGAAGCTCTGGAAACACCATATATTTT
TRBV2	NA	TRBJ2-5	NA	CASSGSQTQYF	TGTGCCAGCAGTGGTTCACAGACCCAGTACTTC
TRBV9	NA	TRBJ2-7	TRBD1	CASSVAPGQGYYEQYF	TGTGCCAGCAGCGTAGCTCCGGGACAGGGGTACTACGAGCAGTACTTC
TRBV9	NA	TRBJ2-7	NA	CASSTLQGGTYEQYF	TGTGCCAGCAGCACCCTACAGGGAGGGACCTACGAGCAGTACTTC
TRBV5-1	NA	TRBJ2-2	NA	CASRTSYTGELFF	TGCGCCAGCCGTACAAGTTACACCGGGGAGCTGTTTTTT
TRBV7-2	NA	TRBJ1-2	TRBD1	CASSPGQAKYGYTF	TGTGCCAGCAGCCCCGGACAGGCTAAGTACGGCTACACCTTC
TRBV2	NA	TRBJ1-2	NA	CASSDGWEVNYGYTF	TGTGCCAGCAGTGATGGATGGGAAGTTAACTATGGCTACACCTTC
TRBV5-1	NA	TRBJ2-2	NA	CASSQNGVTGELFF	TGCGCCAGCAGCCAGAATGGAGTCACCGGGGAGCTGTTTTTT
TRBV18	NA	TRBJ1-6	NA	CASSPLGAGGNSPLHF	TGTGCCAGCTCACCACTTGGGGCTGGGGGTAATTCACCCCTCCACTTT
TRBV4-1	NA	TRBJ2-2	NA	CASSQDRREKITGELFF	TGCGCCAGCAGCCAAGATCGCCGGGAGAAGATCACCGGGGAGCTGTTTTTT
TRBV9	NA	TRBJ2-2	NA	CASSRVAVNTGELFF	TGTGCCAGCAGCAGGGTAGCGGTGAACACCGGGGAGCTGTTTTTT
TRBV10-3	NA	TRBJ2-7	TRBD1	CAISAGQGAYEQYF	TGTGCCATCAGTGCCGGGCAGGGGGCCTACGAGCAGTACTTC
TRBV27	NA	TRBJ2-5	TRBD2	CASSYSGGAVETQYF	TGTGCCAGCAGTTATAGCGGGGGGGCCGTGGAGACCCAGTACTTC
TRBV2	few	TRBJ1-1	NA	CASSEQGSTEAFF	TGTGCCAGCAGTGAACAGGGAAGCACTGAAGCTTTCTTT
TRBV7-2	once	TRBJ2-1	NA	CASSLVAGNEQFF	TGTGCCAGCAGCTTAGTTGCGGGAAATGAGCAGTTCTTC
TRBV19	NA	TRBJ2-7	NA	CASSTRQTYEQYF	TGTGCCAGTAGTACTCGACAGACCTACGAGCAGTACTTC
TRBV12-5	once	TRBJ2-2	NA	CASAGGAGSNTGELFF	TGTGCTAGTGCAGGGGGTGCGGGATCGAACACCGGGGAGCTGTTTTTT
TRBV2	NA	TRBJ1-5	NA	CASSQGGLYSNQPQHF	TGTGCCAGCAGTCAAGGGGGACTGTATAGCAATCAGCCCCAGCATTTT
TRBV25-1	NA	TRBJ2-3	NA	CASSEGFPTDTQYF	TGTGCCAGCAGTGAAGGGTTCCCCACAGATACGCAGTATTTT
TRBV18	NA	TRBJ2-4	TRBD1	CASSGRQGVSKNIQYF	TGTGCCAGCTCAGGGCGGCAGGGGGTATCCAAAAACATTCAGTACTTC
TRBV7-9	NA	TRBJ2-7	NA	CASSLDGGTAYEQYF	TGTGCCAGCAGCTTAGATGGTGGCACCGCCTACGAGCAGTACTTC
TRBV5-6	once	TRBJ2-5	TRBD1	CASSLGQGLETQYF	TGTGCCAGCAGCTTGGGACAGGGGCTAGAGACCCAGTACTTC
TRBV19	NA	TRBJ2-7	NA	CASSFGSSYEQYF	TGTGCCAGTAGTTTTGGCAGTTCCTACGAGCAGTACTTC
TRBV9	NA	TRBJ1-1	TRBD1	CASSALGQTNTEAFF	TGTGCCAGCAGCGCCCTGGGACAGACGAACACTGAAGCTTTCTTT
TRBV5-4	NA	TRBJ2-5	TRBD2	CASSLGASGSETQYF	TGTGCCAGCAGCTTGGGAGCTAGCGGGAGTGAGACCCAGTACTTC
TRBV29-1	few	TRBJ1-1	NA	CSELTLQNTEAFF	TGCAGCGAACTGACACTCCAGAACACTGAAGCTTTCTTT
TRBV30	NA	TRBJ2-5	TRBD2	CAWRGLAGGPGGETQYF	TGTGCCTGGAGGGGACTAGCGGGAGGGCCCGGAGGAGAGACCCAGTACTTC
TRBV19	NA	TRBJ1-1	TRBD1	CASSRERTGVNTEAFF	TGTGCCAGTAGTAGGGAGCGGACAGGGGTTAACACTGAAGCTTTCTTT
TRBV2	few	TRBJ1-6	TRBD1	CASRGTEARMSPLHF	TGTGCCAGCAGAGGGACAGAGGCGCGGATGTCACCCCTCCACTTT
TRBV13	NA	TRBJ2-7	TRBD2	CASSSGGTAYEQYF	TGTGCCAGCAGCTCGGGGGGGACCGCCTACGAGCAGTACTTC
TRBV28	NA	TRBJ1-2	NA	CASRKQGSGGYTF	TGTGCCAGCAGGAAACAGGGAAGCGGCGGCTACACCTTC
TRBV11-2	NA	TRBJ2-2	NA	CASSFTRTGELFF	TGTGCCAGCAGCTTCACTAGGACCGGGGAGCTGTTTTTT
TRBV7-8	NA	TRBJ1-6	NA	CASRDGINSPLHF	TGTGCCAGCCGGGACGGAATTAATTCACCCCTCCACTTT
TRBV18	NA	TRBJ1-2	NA	CASSPPSAGPGYTF	TGTGCCAGCTCACCACCCTCGGCAGGCCCTGGCTACACCTTC
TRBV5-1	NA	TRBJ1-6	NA	CASSLNQVDSPLHF	TGCGCCAGCAGCTTAAATCAGGTGGATTCACCCCTCCACTTT
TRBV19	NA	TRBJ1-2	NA	CASSTSVGSNYGYTF	TGTGCCAGTAGTACGAGCGTCGGGTCTAACTATGGCTACACCTTC
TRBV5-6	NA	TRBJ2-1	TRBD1	CASSPDRGYYNEQFF	TGTGCCAGCAGCCCCGACAGGGGCTACTACAATGAGCAGTTCTTC
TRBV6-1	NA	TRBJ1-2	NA	CASSEIRAGGSGGYTF	TGTGCCAGCAGTGAAATCCGCGCGGGAGGGAGTGGTGGCTACACCTTC
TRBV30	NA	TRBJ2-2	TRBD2	CAWSVPSGRGRGFTGELFF	TGTGCCTGGAGTGTACCTAGCGGGAGGGGCAGGGGATTCACCGGGGAGCTGTTTTTT
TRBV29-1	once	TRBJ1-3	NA	CSVAQGSYGNTIYF	TGCAGCGTAGCACAGGGTTCTTATGGAAACACCATATATTTT
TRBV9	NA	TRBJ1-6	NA	CASSVETGRSPLHF	TGTGCCAGCAGCGTAGAAACAGGGAGGTCACCCCTCCACTTT
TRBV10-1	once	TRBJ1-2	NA	CASRHELTNYGYTF	TGCGCCAGCAGGCACGAATTGACTAACTATGGCTACACCTTC
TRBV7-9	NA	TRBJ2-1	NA	CASSLAAEQFF	TGTGCCAGCAGCTTGGCCGCTGAGCAGTTCTTC
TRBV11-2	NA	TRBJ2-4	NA	CASSLDLVSIQYF	TGTGCCAGCAGCTTAGATTTAGTTAGCATTCAGTACTTC
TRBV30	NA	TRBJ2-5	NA	CAWSVGEETQYF	TGTGCCTGGAGTGTTGGAGAAGAGACCCAGTACTTC
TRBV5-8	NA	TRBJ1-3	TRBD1	CASRARTGKNTTYF	TGTGCCAGCAGGGCGAGGACAGGAAAAAACACCACATATTTT
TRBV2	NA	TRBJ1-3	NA	CASRKAGRGNTIYF	TGTGCCAGCAGAAAAGCCGGGAGAGGAAACACCATATATTTT
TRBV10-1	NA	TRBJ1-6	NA	CATGESYNSPLHF	TGCGCCACCGGGGAATCCTATAATTCACCCCTCCACTTT
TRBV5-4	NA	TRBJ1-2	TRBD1	CASSLGGGSETLNGYTF	TGTGCCAGCAGCTTGGGAGGGGGCTCTGAAACGCTCAATGGCTACACCTTC